The clone carrying this T cell receptor (beta chain) appeared a few times. Every participating donor contributed 8 to 10 milliliters of peripheral blood through a draw. The authors extracted at least 6 micrograms of total RNA per sample. It was with a sample-barcoded 5' primer and a J-beta primer mix that a second PCR of roughly 6 to 12 cycles was run. TCRdb re-called the 5' RACE reads through MiXCR, storing one row per CDR3 protein. Altogether some 1.5 million distinct CDR3 sequences are present, over 25% being singletons, with the ten largest covering 7.7%. The CDR3 is made up of 15 amino acids. V dropped 5 bases and J dropped 4; count of bases not matched to a gene: 9. The germline V gene encodes CDR1 DFQATT and CDR2 SNEGSKA (reference sequence). The data were taken from a study of blood T cells in healthy people across ages.

The rearrangement joins TRBV20-1 to TRBJ2-2; 8 bases fit TRBD1. Source material: blood. The TCR sequence derives from a woman aged 30 to 39 in good health. As DNA, the CDR3 is TGCAGTGCTGGAACTGGGACAGGCGTCACCGGGGAGCTGTTTTTT. This translates into CSAGTGTGVTGELFF.